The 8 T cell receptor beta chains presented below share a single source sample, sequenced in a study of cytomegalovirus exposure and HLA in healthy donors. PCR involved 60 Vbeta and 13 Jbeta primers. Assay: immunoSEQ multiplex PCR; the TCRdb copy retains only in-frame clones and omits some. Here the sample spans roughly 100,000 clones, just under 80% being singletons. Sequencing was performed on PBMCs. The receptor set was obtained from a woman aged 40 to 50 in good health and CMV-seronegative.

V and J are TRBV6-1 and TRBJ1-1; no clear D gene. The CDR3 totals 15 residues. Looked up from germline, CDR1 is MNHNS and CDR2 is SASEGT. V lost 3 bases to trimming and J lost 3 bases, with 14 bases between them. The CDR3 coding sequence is TGTGCCAGCAGTGAGGGGTGGAGGAGGTACACTGAAGCTTTCTTT. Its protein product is CASSEGWRRYTEAFF.

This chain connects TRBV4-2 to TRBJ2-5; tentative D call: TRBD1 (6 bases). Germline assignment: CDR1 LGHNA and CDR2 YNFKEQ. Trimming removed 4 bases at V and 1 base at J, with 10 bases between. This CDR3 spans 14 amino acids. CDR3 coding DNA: TGTGCCAGCAGCCTGGACAGATCCCAAGAGACCCAGTACTTC. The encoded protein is CASSLDRSQETQYF.

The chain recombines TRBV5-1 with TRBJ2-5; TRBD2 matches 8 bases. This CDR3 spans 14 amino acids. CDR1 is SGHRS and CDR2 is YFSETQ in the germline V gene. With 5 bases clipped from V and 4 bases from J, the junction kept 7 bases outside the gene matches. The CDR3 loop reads CASRLIAGLETQYF. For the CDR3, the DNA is TGCGCCAGCAGACTTATAGCGGGACTAGAGACCCAGTACTTC. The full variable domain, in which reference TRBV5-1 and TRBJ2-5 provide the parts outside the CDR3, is KAGVTQTPRYLIKTRGQQVTLSCSPISGHRSVSWYQQTPGQGLQFLFEYFSETQRNKGNFPGRFSGRQFSNSRSEMNVSTLELGDSALYLCASRLIAGLETQYFGPGTRLLVL.

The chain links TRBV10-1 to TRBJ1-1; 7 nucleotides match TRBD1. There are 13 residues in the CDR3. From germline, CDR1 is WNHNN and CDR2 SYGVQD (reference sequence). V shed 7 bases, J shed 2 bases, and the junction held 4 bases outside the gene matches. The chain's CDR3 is CASKGQRNTEAFF. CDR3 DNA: TGCGCCAGCAAGGGACAGCGAAACACTGAAGCTTTCTTT.

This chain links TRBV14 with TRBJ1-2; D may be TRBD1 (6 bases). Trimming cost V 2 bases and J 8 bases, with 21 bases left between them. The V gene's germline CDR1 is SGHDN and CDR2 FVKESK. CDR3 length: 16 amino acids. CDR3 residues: CASSQITGSLSYGYTF. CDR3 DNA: TGTGCCAGCAGCCAAATTACAGGGTCCCTCTCGTACGGCTACACCTTC.

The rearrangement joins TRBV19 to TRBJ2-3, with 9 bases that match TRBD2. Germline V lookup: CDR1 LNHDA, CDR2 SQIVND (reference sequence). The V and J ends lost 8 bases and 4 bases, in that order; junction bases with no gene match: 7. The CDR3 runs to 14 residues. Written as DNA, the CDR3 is TGTGCCAGTGGGACTAGCCTCAGTTCAGATACGCAGTATTTT. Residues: CASGTSLSSDTQYF.

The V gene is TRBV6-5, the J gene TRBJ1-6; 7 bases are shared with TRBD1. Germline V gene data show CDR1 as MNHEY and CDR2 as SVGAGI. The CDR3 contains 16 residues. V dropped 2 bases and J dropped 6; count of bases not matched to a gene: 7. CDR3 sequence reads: CASSYGVTGTNSPLHF. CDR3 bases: TGTGCCAGCAGTTACGGGGTGACAGGGACTAATTCACCCCTCCACTTT.

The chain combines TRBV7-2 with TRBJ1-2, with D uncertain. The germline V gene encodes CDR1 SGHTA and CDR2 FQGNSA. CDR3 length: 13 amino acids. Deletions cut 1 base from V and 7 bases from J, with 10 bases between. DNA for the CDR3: TGTGCCAGCAGCTTAGAAGCGCGGGGTGGCTACACCTTC. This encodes CASSLEARGGYTF. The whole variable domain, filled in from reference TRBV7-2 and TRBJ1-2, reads GAGVSQSPSNKVTEKGKDVELRCDPISGHTALYWYRQSLGQGLEFLIYFQGNSAPDKSGLPSDRFSAERTGGSVSTLTIQRTQQEDSAVYLCASSLEARGGYTFGSGTRLTVV.